This T cell receptor (beta chain) was retrieved from a study of CD4 T cells in relation to SARS-CoV-2 and coronaviruses. Study details: ViraFEST: approximately eleven-day antigen culture of PBMCs, then TCR beta CDR3 sequencing.

Assay: immunoSEQ multiplex PCR; the TCRdb copy retains only in-frame clones and omits some. The sample contains 40,000 or so clones, approximately 82% of which appear only once. This clone showed up just once. Its target is not known. This CDR3 is built from 15 residues. The V end was cut by 1 base, the J end by 4 bases, with 11 bases between. The germline V gene encodes CDR1 SGHAT and CDR2 FQNNGV. The clonotype originates from an adult with COVID-19. What was sequenced was naive CD4+ T cells from PBMCs, cultured in vitro. Subset in this sample: naive CD4+ T cells isolated by negative enrichment. The chain is built from TRBV11-2 and TRBJ2-1, with a tentative D call TRBD1 (6 bases). In DNA, the CDR3 is TGTGCCAGCAGCTTAGTACAGGGACGTTACAATGAGCAGTTCTTC. This encodes CASSLVQGRYNEQFF.